Below are 18 T cell receptor beta chains sequenced from a single sample in a study of T cell responses to AZD1222 COVID-19 vaccine. Clones were read by immunoSEQ multiplex PCR, and TCRdb kept only the in-frame ones, dropping some. The sample shows about 150,000 clones, roughly 90% of them seen only once. Sequences were derived from peripheral blood, sampled on day 0 of AZD1222 vaccination. These receptor sequences come from an adult in good health.

J is TRBJ1-6 and V is TRBV27, with D possibly being TRBD1 (5 bases). Germline CDR1 MNHEY, CDR2 SMNVEV (reference sequence). This CDR3 comprises 17 residues. The V end was cut by 8 bases, the J end by 3 bases, with 20 bases between. CDR3 protein: CASRSKMTAYYNSPLHF. DNA of the CDR3: TGTGCCAGCCGATCCAAAATGACAGCCTACTATAATTCACCCCTCCACTTT.

The V gene is TRBV7-9, the J gene TRBJ1-1; D ambiguous. This CDR3 is 13 amino acids long. V lost 6 bases and J lost 0, with 8 bases in between. Germline CDR1 is SEHNR and CDR2 is FQNEAQ (reference sequence). CDR3 in DNA: TGTGCCAGCAGGGGCAGACTGAACACTGAAGCTTTCTTT. Protein sequence: CASRGRLNTEAFF.

This sequence joins TRBV18 and TRBJ2-7; D might be TRBD2 (5 bases). V dropped 0 bases and J dropped 1 base, with 10 bases sitting between them. Germline V gene data show CDR1 as KGHSH and CDR2 as LQKENI. This CDR3 region has 15 residues. This CDR3 is CASSPPARVSYEQYF. CDR3 sequence (DNA): TGTGCCAGCTCACCACCGGCGAGGGTATCCTACGAGCAGTACTTC.

This CDR3 reads CAISSFLTTNEKLFF. The CDR3 DNA sequence: TGTGCCATCAGTTCGTTCCTTACAACTAATGAAAAACTGTTTTTT. The chain combines TRBV10-3 with TRBJ1-4; no clear D. Germline V gives CDR1 ENHRY, CDR2 SYGVKD. The CDR3 has 15 amino acids. V gave up 5 bases and J gave up 0 bases, with 10 bases separating them.

The rearrangement links TRBV5-6 to TRBJ2-2; D is tentatively TRBD1 or TRBD2 (5 bases each). The CDR3 extends over 12 amino acids. Trimming pared 5 bases from V and 6 bases from J, leaving 8 bases between. Germline CDR1 reads SGHDT; CDR2 reads YYEEEE. CDR3: CASSWGSGELFF. CDR3 nucleotides: TGTGCCAGCAGTTGGGGGTCCGGGGAGCTGTTTTTT.

The rearrangement uses TRBV6-5 and TRBJ2-2, with 9 bases identical to TRBD1. The CDR3 consists of 13 residues. J lost 6 bases, V lost 10 bases, and 6 bases had no gene match. Germline V gene sequence: CDR1 MNHEY, CDR2 SVGAGI. The CDR3 sequence: CANRDRVAGELFF. The CDR3 nucleotides read TGTGCCAACCGGGACAGGGTCGCCGGGGAGCTGTTTTTT.

This clone was counted between two and nine times. V and J are TRBV7-9 and TRBJ2-5; D gene uncertain. The germline V gene has CDR1 SEHNR and CDR2 FQNEAQ (reference sequence). V lost 5 bases and J 1 base, leaving 14 bases between the germline ends. The CDR3 consists of 15 residues. CDR3: CASSQGNSFQETQYF. The CDR3 DNA reads as TGTGCCAGCAGCCAAGGTAACAGCTTCCAAGAGACCCAGTACTTC.

This chain links TRBV18 with TRBJ2-7, with 9 bases identical to TRBD1. The CDR3 extends over 16 amino acids. Germline V gives CDR1 KGHSH, CDR2 LQKENI. V shed 0 bases and J 3 bases; nucleotides not matched to a gene: 6. CDR3 DNA: TGTGCCAGCTCACCACCCTCCGGGACAGGGATCTACGAGCAGTACTTC. It encodes CASSPPSGTGIYEQYF.

The DNA of the CDR3 is TGTGCCAGCAGCCAGTCGAGACAGGGCCACACTGAAGCTTTCTTT. Its protein product is CASSQSRQGHTEAFF. This rearrangement joins TRBV3-1 (or the pseudogene TRBV3-2) to TRBJ1-1; 7 bases line up with TRBD1. CDR1 is LGHDT, CDR2 YNNKEL, per germline (reference sequence). The CDR3 is made up of 15 amino acids. V lost 3 bases, J lost 3 bases, and 7 bases stayed unmatched.

The chain carries TRBV3-1 (or the pseudogene TRBV3-2) and TRBJ2-5; D unresolved. Trimming left V 0 bases short and J 0 bases short, with 11 bases between. Germline-derived CDR1 and CDR2 are LGHDT and YNNKEL (reference sequence). This CDR3 contains 16 residues. The CDR3 nucleotides read TGTGCCAGCAGCCAAGATGGGAAGACGTACCAAGAGACCCAGTACTTC. Translation gives CASSQDGKTYQETQYF.

V is TRBV9 and J is TRBJ2-7; TRBD2 agrees at 8 bases. Per the germline V gene, CDR1 is SGDLS and CDR2 is YYNGEE. The CDR3 loop spans 14 amino acids. The trim removed 4 bases at V and 5 bases at J, leaving 8 bases unmatched. In nucleotides, the CDR3 is TGTGCCAGCAGCTCCCGAGTCGGGAGGGACGAGCAGTACTTC. Residues: CASSSRVGRDEQYF.

The chain has TRBV20-1 and TRBJ1-2; TRBD1 matches 7 bases. CDR1 is DFQATT and CDR2 is SNEGSKA in the germline V gene (reference sequence). With V trimmed by 3 bases and J by 5 bases, 6 bases remained unmatched. This CDR3 region has 13 residues. Written as DNA, the CDR3 is TGCAGTGCTAGTGACAGGGAGAGGTATGGCTACACCTTC. Its protein is CSASDRERYGYTF.

About this clone: One junction end does not reproduce the germline sequence, and a read error may be involved. The chain combines TRBV7-8 with TRBJ1-1; D is uncertain. Looked up from germline, CDR1 is SGHVS and CDR2 is FQNEAQ. The CDR3 loop spans 14 amino acids. CDR3 bases: TGTGCCAGCAGCTTTACAGAAATGAACACTGAGGCTTTCTTT. Translation: CASSFTEMNTEAFF.

This chain links TRBV6-1 with TRBJ1-5, with 8 nucleotides matching TRBD1. Losses at the gene ends were 4 bases for V and 2 bases for J; bases not matched to a gene: 7. There are 16 residues in the CDR3. In germline, CDR1 is MNHNS, CDR2 SASEGT. The CDR3 sequence is CASSAPTGGGNQPQHF. The CDR3 coding sequence is TGTGCCAGCAGTGCCCCAACAGGGGGTGGCAATCAGCCCCAGCATTTT.

The chain is built from TRBV5-4 and TRBJ2-7; D is undetermined. Trimming took 1 base from V and 0 from J, leaving 11 bases between them. Per germline, CDR1 SGHNT and CDR2 YYREEE (reference sequence). The CDR3 contains 15 residues. The CDR3: CASSLRSAYSYEQYF. CDR3 sequence (DNA): TGTGCCAGCAGCTTGAGGTCAGCCTACTCCTACGAGCAGTACTTC. The full variable domain, completed using reference TRBV5-4 and TRBJ2-7, is ETGVTQSPTHLIKTRGQQVTLRCSSQSGHNTVSWYQQALGQGPQFIFQYYREEENGRGNFPPRFSGLQFPNYSSELNVNALELDDSALYLCASSLRSAYSYEQYFGPGTRLTVT.

The chain employs TRBV4-1 and TRBJ2-7; 7 positions match TRBD2. The germline V gene has CDR1 MGHRA and CDR2 YSYEKL. V lost 1 base and J lost 0; bases outside the gene matches: 9. The CDR3 consists of 17 residues. The CDR3 bases are TGCGCCAGCAGCCAAGGGGCTGTACTAGCGCCCTCCTACGAGCAGTACTTC. This codes for CASSQGAVLAPSYEQYF.

The rearrangement uses TRBV24-1 and TRBJ2-2; 8 positions agree with TRBD1. With V trimmed by 7 bases and J by 7 bases, 4 bases remained unmatched. Germline lookup yields CDR1 KGHDR and CDR2 SFDVKD. The CDR3 runs to 13 residues. The CDR3 reads CATRDREIGELFF. Here the CDR3 DNA reads TGTGCCACCAGGGACAGGGAGATCGGGGAGCTGTTTTTT.

The rearrangement uses TRBV11-2 and TRBJ1-2, with no clear D. V shed 5 bases and J shed 3 bases, with 10 bases lying between them. CDR1 and CDR2 (germline): SGHAT, FQNNGV. This CDR3 is 13 amino acids long. The CDR3 DNA reads TGTGCCAGCAGCCCCAGCTCTTACTATGGCTACACCTTC. It codes for CASSPSSYYGYTF. The whole variable domain, filled in from reference TRBV11-2 and TRBJ1-2, reads EAGVAQSPRYKIIEKRQSVAFWCNPISGHATLYWYQQILGQGPKLLIQFQNNGVVDDSQLPKDRFSAERLKGVDSTLKIQPAKLEDSAVYLCASSPSSYYGYTFGSGTRLTVV.